Listed below are T cell receptor beta chains from one sample, sequenced in a study of T cell changes during pregnancy in multiple sclerosis. Some clones are missing from TCRdb's copy, which holds only in-frame ones; the method was immunoSEQ multiplex PCR. The sample carries around 54,000 clones, about nine tenths recorded once. The sequences come from CD4+ T cells from peripheral blood mononuclear cells, collected after pregnancy. The receptor source for this set is a female donor in good health, enrolled as a control in a pregnancy study. The CDR3 runs from the conserved cysteine through the conserved F or W. The D gene is left open where the match is weak. Size values are once, few and many counts, or a class for expanded clones, and some rows have none.

-	TRBV5-1	TRBD1	TRBJ1-4	CASSPGTVATNEKLFF	TGCGCCAGCAGCCCGGGGACAGTAGCAACTAATGAAAAACTGTTTTTT
-	TRBV18	TRBD1	TRBJ2-1	CASSRDSQYNEQFF	TGTGCCAGCTCAAGGGACAGCCAATACAATGAGCAGTTCTTC
-	TRBV28	-	TRBJ1-3	CATLSREAGNTIYF	TGTGCCACCCTATCCAGGGAGGCCGGAAACACCATATATTTT
-	TRBV5-4	TRBD2	TRBJ2-1	CASSSSGFSYNEQFF	TGTGCCAGCAGTTCTAGCGGGTTCTCCTACAATGAGCAGTTCTTC
-	TRBV30	-	TRBJ1-4	CAGSLDSNEKLFF	TGTGCCGGGAGCCTGGACTCAAATGAAAAACTGTTTTTT
-	TRBV5-6	TRBD1	TRBJ1-5	CASSRRDRAVGTQHF	TGTGCCAGCAGTCGTCGGGACAGGGCGGTTGGGACCCAGCATTTT
once	TRBV19	-	TRBJ2-7	CASSLEAGPYEQYF	TGTGCCAGTAGCCTAGAGGCTGGCCCCTACGAGCAGTACTTC
-	TRBV9	-	TRBJ1-4	CASSVGVGGEKLFF	TGTGCCAGCAGCGTAGGGGTAGGAGGTGAAAAACTGTTTTTT
-	TRBV2	-	TRBJ1-1	CASSEGRVGEAFF	TGTGCCAGCAGTGAAGGCAGGGTGGGTGAAGCTTTCTTT
-	TRBV10-3	TRBD1	TRBJ2-5	CAISSRGQGKETQYF	TGTGCCATCAGTAGCCGAGGACAGGGGAAAGAGACCCAGTACTTC
-	TRBV7-9	TRBD1	TRBJ2-5	CASSSGQGGLETQYF	TGTGCCAGCAGCTCCGGACAGGGCGGTTTAGAGACCCAGTACTTC
-	TRBV7-8	-	TRBJ2-7	CASSRLGGGMEQYF	TGTGCCAGCAGCCGCTTGGGGGGGGGCATGGAGCAGTACTTC
-	TRBV5-4	-	TRBJ2-3	CASSSAAGNSDTQYF	TGTGCCAGCAGCTCTGCTGCGGGAAATTCAGATACGCAGTATTTT
-	TRBV29-1	-	TRBJ1-2	CSVGGLNSYGYTF	TGCAGCGTTGGGGGACTAAATTCTTATGGCTACACCTTC
-	TRBV5-1	-	TRBJ2-3	CASSLAAAGTDTQYF	TGCGCCAGCAGCTTGGCGGCGGCTGGCACAGATACGCAGTATTTT
once	TRBV6-6	TRBD1	TRBJ1-1	CASSSGTAQNTEAFF	TGTGCCAGCAGTTCCGGGACAGCGCAGAACACTGAAGCTTTCTTT
-	TRBV4-1	-	TRBJ2-3	CASSPARTTDTQYF	TGCGCCAGCAGCCCCGCCAGAACCACAGATACGCAGTATTTT
-	TRBV5-4	TRBD2	TRBJ2-1	CASSSKREAAREQFF	TGTGCCAGCAGCTCAAAGCGGGAGGCGGCGCGTGAGCAGTTCTTC
-	TRBV7-8	-	TRBJ2-1	CASSPPRFDEQFF	TGTGCCAGCAGCCCCCCGCGGTTCGATGAGCAGTTCTTC
-	TRBV7-9	-	TRBJ1-6	CASSQNRDSPLHF	TGTGCCAGCAGCCAAAACAGGGATTCACCCCTCCACTTT
-	TRBV19	-	TRBJ1-1	CASSMAGVGGNTEAFF	TGTGCCAGTAGTATGGCGGGGGTTGGGGGTAACACTGAAGCTTTCTTT
-	TRBV4-2	-	TRBJ1-2	CASSQDPEGVYGYTF	TGTGCCAGCAGCCAAGATCCAGAGGGGGTTTATGGCTACACCTTC
-	TRBV7-2	TRBD2	TRBJ2-7	CASSLAGGGSYEQYF	TGTGCCAGCAGCTTAGCGGGGGGGGGCTCCTACGAGCAGTACTTC
-	TRBV2	TRBD1	TRBJ1-1	CASRRQGDTEAFF	TGTGCCAGCAGGAGACAGGGTGACACTGAAGCTTTCTTT
-	TRBV13	TRBD1	TRBJ1-1	CASSLRTGYTEAFF	TGTGCCAGCAGCTTGAGGACAGGGTACACTGAAGCTTTCTTT
-	TRBV7-9	TRBD1	TRBJ2-2	CASSSKGQGAGELFF	TGTGCCAGCAGCTCCAAGGGACAGGGGGCCGGGGAGCTGTTTTTT
-	TRBV4-1	TRBD2	TRBJ2-7	CASRGRTSGSYEQYF	TGCGCCAGCAGGGGAAGGACTAGCGGATCCTACGAGCAGTACTTC
-	TRBV23-1	-	TRBJ2-1	CASNWLRGWGPDEQFF	TGCGCCAGCAATTGGTTAAGGGGTTGGGGGCCTGATGAGCAGTTCTTC
-	TRBV7-2	TRBD1	TRBJ2-2	CASSMRRQGNTGELFF	TGTGCCAGCAGCATGAGAAGACAGGGGAACACCGGGGAGCTGTTTTTT
-	TRBV2	TRBD2	TRBJ2-6	CASSAGLAGGISGANVLTF	TGTGCCAGCAGTGCAGGACTAGCGGGGGGTATCTCTGGGGCCAACGTCCTGACTTTC
-	TRBV6-5	-	TRBJ1-1	CASSYSENAEAFF	TGTGCCAGCAGTTACTCCGAGAACGCTGAAGCTTTCTTT
-	TRBV9	-	TRBJ1-3	CASSVDQAGSGNTIYF	TGTGCCAGCAGCGTAGATCAGGCAGGGTCTGGAAACACCATATATTTT
-	TRBV6-5	TRBD1	TRBJ1-5	CASRQGDQPQHF	TGTGCCAGCAGACAGGGGGACCAGCCCCAGCATTTT
-	TRBV29-1	TRBD2	TRBJ2-3	CSVEREGGDTQYF	TGCAGCGTGGAGCGGGAGGGAGGGGATACGCAGTATTTT
-	TRBV2	-	TRBJ1-5	CASRKGAGAQPQHF	TGTGCCAGCAGGAAAGGGGCAGGGGCCCAGCCCCAGCATTTT
-	TRBV19	-	TRBJ1-2	CASGPWQGEGYGYTF	TGTGCCAGTGGCCCCTGGCAGGGTGAAGGGTATGGCTACACCTTC
once	TRBV7-9	TRBD2	TRBJ2-7	CASSPLEFSGTYEQYF	TGTGCCAGCAGCCCCCTAGAGTTTAGCGGGACCTACGAGCAGTACTTC
-	TRBV5-6	-	TRBJ2-2	CASSGNRDFYTGELFF	TGTGCCAGCAGCGGCAACCGGGACTTTTACACCGGGGAGCTGTTTTTT
-	TRBV7-7	-	TRBJ1-1	CASSLRDNRWNTEAFF	TGTGCTAGCAGCTTAAGGGACAATCGGTGGAACACTGAAGCTTTCTTT
-	TRBV30	-	TRBJ1-5	CAWRQGAYNQPQHF	TGTGCCTGGAGACAGGGAGCCTACAATCAGCCCCAGCATTTT
-	TRBV4-1	TRBD1	TRBJ1-1	CASSQVSGQGGREAFF	TGCGCCAGCAGCCAAGTTTCTGGACAGGGGGGACGTGAAGCTTTCTTT
-	TRBV7-9	-	TRBJ1-6	CASSPYGSDNSPLHF	TGTGCCAGCAGCCCCTATGGCAGCGATAATTCACCCCTCCACTTT
-	TRBV5-3	-	TRBJ1-5	CARSLYLQGGNQPQHF	TGTGCCAGAAGCTTGTACCTCCAGGGTGGCAATCAGCCCCAGCATTTT
few	TRBV5-3	TRBD1	TRBJ2-3	CARSPSDRAHCPQYF	TGTGCCAGAAGCCCTTCGGACAGGGCCCATTGTCCGCAGTATTTT
-	TRBV9	-	TRBJ2-5	CASSALPGETQYF	TGTGCCAGCAGCGCTCTTCCGGGAGAGACCCAGTACTTC
-	TRBV19	TRBD1	TRBJ1-5	CASSIARGQGAGQPQHF	TGTGCCAGTAGTATAGCTCGCGGACAGGGGGCAGGTCAGCCCCAGCATTTT
-	TRBV5-1	TRBD2	TRBJ2-3	CASSPGLAGGPLPDTQYF	TGCGCCAGCAGCCCCGGACTAGCGGGAGGGCCTTTGCCAGATACGCAGTATTTT
-	TRBV28	TRBD2	TRBJ2-7	CASSTRPGLANSYEQYF	TGTGCCAGCAGCACAAGACCGGGACTAGCGAACTCCTACGAGCAGTACTTC
-	TRBV5-1	TRBD1	TRBJ1-4	CASNRQGDEKLFF	TGCGCCAGCAATCGACAGGGGGATGAAAAACTGTTTTTT
few	TRBV18	TRBD2	TRBJ2-1	CASSPLPSGRGGLNEQFF	TGTGCCAGCTCACCACTCCCCTCCGGGCGGGGGGGCCTGAATGAGCAGTTCTTC
-	TRBV10-3	TRBD1	TRBJ2-2	CAIRDRANTGELFF	TGTGCCATCAGGGACAGGGCGAACACCGGGGAGCTGTTTTTT
-	TRBV6-5	-	TRBJ1-1	CASRPEGGRDTEAFF	TGTGCCAGCAGACCTGAGGGAGGGCGCGACACTGAAGCTTTCTTT
-	TRBV5-1	-	TRBJ2-1	CASSLYNDNLQFF	TGCGCCAGCAGCTTGTATAACGACAATCTGCAGTTCTTC
-	TRBV28	-	TRBJ1-2	CASSSYRSWSYTF	TGTGCCAGCAGTTCGTACAGGAGCTGGAGCTACACCTTC
-	TRBV28	TRBD2	TRBJ2-3	CASSFSQGGTDTQYF	TGTGCCAGCAGTTTTTCGCAGGGAGGGACAGATACGCAGTATTTT
-	TRBV30	TRBD1	TRBJ1-5	CAWSGGQRNQPQHF	TGTGCCTGGAGTGGGGGACAGCGCAATCAGCCCCAGCATTTT
-	TRBV28	TRBD1	TRBJ1-1	CASRDRPMNTEAFF	TGTGCCAGCAGGGACAGGCCGATGAACACTGAAGCTTTCTTT
-	TRBV5-4	-	TRBJ2-2	CASSIELRNTGELFF	TGTGCCAGCTCTATAGAGCTTAGGAACACCGGGGAGCTGTTTTTT
-	TRBV11-1	-	TRBJ2-7	CASSKTNYEQYF	TGTGCCAGCAGCAAGACAAACTACGAGCAGTACTTC
few	TRBV19	TRBD2	TRBJ2-3	CASSGLASTDTQYF	TGTGCCAGTAGTGGACTAGCGAGCACAGATACGCAGTATTTT